Listed below are T cell receptor beta chains from one sample, sequenced in a study of cytomegalovirus exposure and HLA in healthy donors. Sequencing was performed with immunoSEQ multiplex PCR; in TCRdb, only in-frame clones are kept and a portion is missing. The table includes about 160,000 clones, roughly four fifths detected once. Sequenced: PBMCs. The receptors were gathered from a female donor in good health and CMV-seronegative. CDR3s include the opening cysteine and the closing phenylalanine or tryptophan. Each record gives: CDR3 protein, CDR3 DNA, V gene, J gene, D gene, clone size. D genes are given only for firm matches. For some rows the clone size is stated as once, few or many, or as a class when expanded; others skip it.

CDR3aa: CASSVEGRTDTQYF
CDR3nt: TGTGCCAGCAGCGTAGAGGGGCGCACAGATACGCAGTATTTT
v_gene: TRBV9
j_gene: TRBJ2-3
d_gene: .
abundance: .

CDR3aa: CASSSWTGTQYF
CDR3nt: TGTGCCAGCAGTTCCTGGACAGGGACGCAGTATTTT
v_gene: TRBV27
j_gene: TRBJ2-3
d_gene: TRBD1
abundance: .

CDR3aa: CAANKGQGETGELFF
CDR3nt: TGTGCCGCTAATAAGGGACAGGGTGAGACCGGGGAGCTGTTTTTT
v_gene: TRBV6-1
j_gene: TRBJ2-2
d_gene: TRBD1
abundance: .

CDR3aa: CASSLAYDRDSGNTIYF
CDR3nt: TGTGCCAGCAGCTTAGCATACGACAGGGACTCTGGAAACACCATATATTTT
v_gene: TRBV7-9
j_gene: TRBJ1-3
d_gene: TRBD1
abundance: .

CDR3aa: CASSHATSGAYEQYF
CDR3nt: TGTGCCAGCAGTCACGCGACTAGCGGAGCCTACGAGCAGTACTTC
v_gene: TRBV11-1
j_gene: TRBJ2-7
d_gene: TRBD2
abundance: .

CDR3aa: CASSGDRGLYYGYTF
CDR3nt: TGTGCCAGCAGCGGCGACAGGGGGCTATACTATGGCTACACCTTC
v_gene: TRBV9
j_gene: TRBJ1-2
d_gene: TRBD1
abundance: once

CDR3aa: CASRFPAGQGSGNTIYF
CDR3nt: TGTGCAAGTCGCTTCCCCGCGGGACAGGGTTCTGGAAACACCATATATTTT
v_gene: TRBV12-2
j_gene: TRBJ1-3
d_gene: .
abundance: .

CDR3aa: CASSDRQGAEQYF
CDR3nt: TGTGCCAGCAGTGATCGACAGGGGGCCGAGCAGTACTTC
v_gene: TRBV6-4
j_gene: TRBJ2-7
d_gene: TRBD1
abundance: once

CDR3aa: CASSGAGLFYNEQFF
CDR3nt: TGTGCCAGCAGTGGGGCGGGACTCTTTTACAATGAGCAGTTCTTC
v_gene: TRBV25-1
j_gene: TRBJ2-1
d_gene: .
abundance: .

CDR3aa: CASDSIPGQPQHF
CDR3nt: TGTGCCAGCGACTCTATCCCGGGTCAGCCCCAGCATTTT
v_gene: TRBV28
j_gene: TRBJ1-5
d_gene: .
abundance: .

CDR3aa: CASSGGMNTEAFF
CDR3nt: TGTGCCAGCAGCGGAGGGATGAACACTGAAGCTTTCTTT
v_gene: TRBV9
j_gene: TRBJ1-1
d_gene: .
abundance: .

CDR3aa: CSVGLRSYNEQFF
CDR3nt: TGCAGCGTCGGACTCCGCTCCTACAATGAGCAGTTCTTC
v_gene: TRBV29-1
j_gene: TRBJ2-1
d_gene: .
abundance: .

CDR3aa: CASSQAQLAGAGELFF
CDR3nt: TGCGCCAGCAGCCAAGCGCAGCTAGCGGGGGCCGGGGAGCTGTTTTTT
v_gene: TRBV4-1
j_gene: TRBJ2-2
d_gene: TRBD2
abundance: .

CDR3aa: CASSGGQGGGEQYF
CDR3nt: TGTGCCAGCAGCGGGGGACAGGGTGGTGGCGAGCAGTACTTC
v_gene: TRBV9
j_gene: TRBJ2-7
d_gene: TRBD1
abundance: .

CDR3aa: CASSTGNSYEQYF
CDR3nt: TGCGCCAGCAGTACCGGGAACTCCTACGAGCAGTACTTC
v_gene: TRBV10-1
j_gene: TRBJ2-7
d_gene: .
abundance: .

CDR3aa: CASSSSGEETQYF
CDR3nt: TGTGCCAGCAGCTCTAGCGGGGAAGAGACCCAGTACTTC
v_gene: TRBV7-9
j_gene: TRBJ2-5
d_gene: TRBD2
abundance: .

CDR3aa: CASSEGTSGPQETQYF
CDR3nt: TGTGCCAGCAGCGAGGGTACTAGCGGCCCCCAAGAGACCCAGTACTTC
v_gene: TRBV9
j_gene: TRBJ2-5
d_gene: TRBD2
abundance: .

CDR3aa: CASSPSGGPRNYEQYF
CDR3nt: TGTGCCAGCAGCCCAAGCGGGGGTCCTCGCAACTACGAGCAGTACTTC
v_gene: TRBV7-2
j_gene: TRBJ2-7
d_gene: TRBD2
abundance: .

CDR3aa: CSSSPPTGEGSYGYTF
CDR3nt: TGTTCCAGCAGCCCTCCGACAGGGGAAGGGAGCTATGGCTACACCTTC
v_gene: TRBV7-9
j_gene: TRBJ1-2
d_gene: TRBD1
abundance: .

CDR3aa: CASRSSPGVRGANEKLFF
CDR3nt: TGTGCCAGCAGGTCCTCCCCGGGAGTTCGGGGAGCTAATGAAAAACTGTTTTTT
v_gene: TRBV27
j_gene: TRBJ1-4
d_gene: .
abundance: few

CDR3aa: CASSLTNTQYF
CDR3nt: TGTGCCAGCAGCTTAACAAATACGCAGTATTTT
v_gene: TRBV13
j_gene: TRBJ2-3
d_gene: .
abundance: .

CDR3aa: CASSQVLPNEQFF
CDR3nt: TGCGCCAGCAGCCAAGTCCTACCTAATGAGCAGTTCTTC
v_gene: TRBV4-1
j_gene: TRBJ2-1
d_gene: .
abundance: .

CDR3aa: CASTRARQNQPQHF
CDR3nt: TGTGCCAGCACCCGCGCGAGACAGAATCAGCCCCAGCATTTT
v_gene: TRBV2
j_gene: TRBJ1-5
d_gene: .
abundance: .

CDR3aa: CASSPPGQGTETQYF
CDR3nt: TGTGCCAGCTCACCTCCGGGACAGGGGACAGAGACCCAGTACTTC
v_gene: TRBV18
j_gene: TRBJ2-5
d_gene: TRBD1
abundance: once

CDR3aa: CASTRGPGQTSYEQYF
CDR3nt: TGCGCCAGCACCCGCGGACCGGGACAGACCTCCTACGAGCAGTACTTC
v_gene: TRBV5-1
j_gene: TRBJ2-7
d_gene: TRBD1
abundance: .

CDR3aa: CASSPWGRATYEQYF
CDR3nt: TGTGCCAGCAGCCCCTGGGGCAGGGCTACCTACGAGCAGTACTTC
v_gene: TRBV11-2
j_gene: TRBJ2-7
d_gene: .
abundance: once

CDR3aa: CASSFGLAGGPMDTQYF
CDR3nt: TGTGCCAGCAGCTTCGGACTAGCGGGGGGCCCCATGGATACGCAGTATTTT
v_gene: TRBV5-6
j_gene: TRBJ2-3
d_gene: TRBD2
abundance: .

CDR3aa: CASSPTGNYGYTF
CDR3nt: TGTGCCAGCAGCCCCACAGGGAACTATGGCTACACCTTC
v_gene: TRBV11-1
j_gene: TRBJ1-2
d_gene: .
abundance: .

CDR3aa: CASSLEGVGQPQHF
CDR3nt: TGTGCCAGCAGCTTAGAAGGGGTGGGTCAGCCCCAGCATTTT
v_gene: TRBV11-2
j_gene: TRBJ1-5
d_gene: .
abundance: .

CDR3aa: CASADRGYGGYTF
CDR3nt: TGTGCTAGTGCTGACAGGGGGTACGGTGGCTACACCTTC
v_gene: TRBV12-5
j_gene: TRBJ1-2
d_gene: TRBD1
abundance: .

CDR3aa: CASSLRPAGETQYF
CDR3nt: TGTGCCAGCAGCTTACGTCCAGCGGGAGAGACCCAGTACTTC
v_gene: TRBV7-9
j_gene: TRBJ2-5
d_gene: .
abundance: .

CDR3aa: CASSRASGSGETQYF
CDR3nt: TGTGCCAGCAGCCGGGCTAGCGGGTCGGGGGAGACCCAGTACTTC
v_gene: TRBV7-2
j_gene: TRBJ2-5
d_gene: TRBD2
abundance: few

CDR3aa: CASSDHRTATMNTEAFF
CDR3nt: TGTGCCAGCAGCGACCACCGGACAGCAACTATGAACACTGAAGCTTTCTTT
v_gene: TRBV7-9
j_gene: TRBJ1-1
d_gene: .
abundance: .

CDR3aa: CASSLAGVEGEQYF
CDR3nt: TGTGCCAGCAGTTTAGCGGGAGTAGAAGGCGAGCAGTACTTC
v_gene: TRBV28
j_gene: TRBJ2-7
d_gene: TRBD2
abundance: .

CDR3aa: CASSLGATENTEAFF
CDR3nt: TGCGCCAGCAGCTTGGGGGCGACAGAGAACACTGAAGCTTTCTTT
v_gene: TRBV5-1
j_gene: TRBJ1-1
d_gene: .
abundance: few

CDR3aa: CASSQGGGPYNEQFF
CDR3nt: TGCGCCAGCAGCCAAGGAGGGGGCCCCTACAATGAGCAGTTCTTC
v_gene: TRBV4-3
j_gene: TRBJ2-1
d_gene: TRBD1
abundance: .

CDR3aa: CASSLATLNSYEQYF
CDR3nt: TGTGCCAGCAGCTTAGCGACTTTAAACTCCTACGAGCAGTACTTC
v_gene: TRBV7-2
j_gene: TRBJ2-7
d_gene: .
abundance: .

CDR3aa: CAWSPRTGRGEKLFF
CDR3nt: TGTGCCTGGAGCCCGAGGACAGGGCGAGGTGAAAAACTGTTTTTT
v_gene: TRBV30
j_gene: TRBJ1-4
d_gene: TRBD1
abundance: once

CDR3aa: CASSEERRSFF
CDR3nt: TGTGCCAGCAGTGAAGAGAGAAGATCGTTCTTT
v_gene: TRBV2
j_gene: TRBJ1-1
d_gene: .
abundance: .

CDR3aa: CASSLRTVRNAQETQYF
CDR3nt: TGTGCCAGCAGTTTGAGGACAGTACGAAACGCCCAAGAGACCCAGTACTTC
v_gene: TRBV27
j_gene: TRBJ2-5
d_gene: .
abundance: .

CDR3aa: CASSAPGTGGKTQYF
CDR3nt: TGTGCCAGCAGTGCCCCCGGGACAGGTGGGAAGACCCAGTACTTC
v_gene: TRBV6-1
j_gene: TRBJ2-5
d_gene: TRBD1
abundance: .

CDR3aa: CASSVGQGVDQGSNYGYTF
CDR3nt: TGTGCCAGCAGCGTAGGACAGGGGGTCGATCAGGGTAGTAACTATGGCTACACCTTC
v_gene: TRBV9
j_gene: TRBJ1-2
d_gene: TRBD1
abundance: .